The 2 T cell receptor beta chains below come from one sample, sequenced in a study of T cell responses to AZD1222 COVID-19 vaccine. TCRdb keeps only in-frame clones here, not all; method: immunoSEQ multiplex PCR. The table records over 100,000 clones, 88% of them present only once. This specimen was peripheral blood, taken on day 0 of MenACWY control vaccination. The origin of the receptors is an adult in good health.

The chain couples TRBV9 to TRBJ2-3; TRBD2 matches 13 bases. Germline CDR1 and CDR2: SGDLS and YYNGEE. After removal of 4 bases from V and 4 bases from J, the junction contained 6 bases not matched to a gene. The CDR3 covers 16 residues. This chain's CDR3 is CASSFGLAGVADTQYF. Written as DNA, the CDR3 is TGTGCCAGCAGCTTTGGACTAGCGGGAGTTGCAGATACGCAGTATTTT.

This CDR3 reads CASSARDRVGRAFF. The CDR3 DNA sequence: TGCGCCAGCAGCGCGAGGGACAGGGTAGGGAGAGCTTTCTTT. The chain is built from TRBV5-1 and TRBJ1-1, with 9 bases fitting TRBD1. Germline CDR1 SGHRS, CDR2 YFSETQ. This CDR3 contains 14 residues. With 4 bases clipped from V and 10 bases from J, the junction kept 11 bases outside the gene matches. Variable domain in full (rest from reference TRBV5-1 and TRBJ1-1): KAGVTQTPRYLIKTRGQQVTLSCSPISGHRSVSWYQQTPGQGLQFLFEYFSETQRNKGNFPGRFSGRQFSNSRSEMNVSTLELGDSALYLCASSARDRVGRAFFGQGTRLTVV.